Detailed here is one TCR beta chain. Researchers ran the PCR with 60 Vbeta and 13 Jbeta primers. Profiling relied on immunoSEQ multiplex PCR, and the TCRdb table lists in-frame clones only, not all of them. The sample has approximately 100,000 clones, 75% seen once. These data come from a study of cytomegalovirus exposure and HLA in healthy donors. The V gene's germline CDR1 is MNHNY and CDR2 SVGAGI (reference sequence). Trimming left V 2 bases short and J 12 bases short, with 14 bases between. The CDR3 is 13 residues long. Sequencing was carried out using PBMCs. The sequence was collected from a woman aged 18-30 years in good health and CMV-seropositive. The chain recombines TRBV6-6 with TRBJ2-1, with D perhaps TRBD2 (5 bases). The CDR3 is CASSYGERGPQFF. DNA for the CDR3: TGTGCCAGCAGTTACGGGGAGAGAGGCCCGCAGTTCTTC.